Listed here are 6 T cell receptor beta chains from one sample, sequenced in a study of blood T cell repertoires in COVID-19. The method was immunoSEQ multiplex PCR; TCRdb's version includes in-frame clones alone and lacks a portion of them. The sample has 150,000 to 200,000 clones, roughly 85% seen once; the top ten hold around 3%. The sample comprised peripheral blood. The receptor set was obtained from a man between 60 and 75 years old with acute or convalescent COVID-19.

The genes are TRBV28 and TRBJ1-6; D gene uncertain. In germline, CDR1 is MDHEN, CDR2 SYDVKM. This CDR3 spans 12 amino acids. Between the trimmed V and J ends, which lost 2 bases and 9 bases, there was a span of 5 bases. CDR3 nucleotides: TGTGCCAGCAGTTTAAGCGCTTCACCCCTCCACTTT. Its translation is CASSLSASPLHF.

The chain couples TRBV6-5 to TRBJ2-7; 8 positions agree with TRBD2. The germline gives CDR1 MNHEY, CDR2 SVGAGI. V lost 7 bases to trimming and J lost 2 bases; unmatched junction nucleotides: 4. The CDR3 contains 13 residues. This CDR3 reads CASTSGSTYEQYF. CDR3 DNA: TGTGCCAGCACCAGCGGGAGTACCTACGAGCAGTACTTC.

The chain uses TRBV28 and TRBJ2-3; 8 positions agree with TRBD1. J lost 2 bases, V lost 7 bases, and 8 bases had no gene match. From germline, CDR1 is MDHEN and CDR2 SYDVKM. There are 15 residues in the CDR3. DNA for the CDR3: TGTGCCAGCAACTCCGGGACAGGCCTCACAGATACGCAGTATTTT. Amino acids: CASNSGTGLTDTQYF.

The V and J genes are TRBV5-1 and TRBJ1-1, with TRBD1 matching over 7 bases. Germline loops: CDR1 SGHRS, CDR2 YFSETQ. J lost 8 bases, V lost 2 bases, and 9 bases had no gene match. This CDR3 is built from 14 residues. For the CDR3, the DNA is TGCGCCAGCAGCTTAAAGTCGCTGGACAGGGAAGCTTTCTTT. Protein product: CASSLKSLDREAFF. Full variable domain (rest looked up from reference TRBV5-1 and TRBJ1-1): KAGVTQTPRYLIKTRGQQVTLSCSPISGHRSVSWYQQTPGQGLQFLFEYFSETQRNKGNFPGRFSGRQFSNSRSEMNVSTLELGDSALYLCASSLKSLDREAFFGQGTRLTVV.

The CDR3 DNA reads as TGTGCCAGCAGCCAAGAAGTGGCCCACGACACCGGGGAGCTGTTTTTT. It is translated as CASSQEVAHDTGELFF. V is TRBV4-2 and J is TRBJ2-2, with unresolved D. Trimming took 0 bases from V and 3 from J, leaving 11 bases between them. This CDR3 region has 16 residues. Germline CDR1 reads LGHNA; CDR2 reads YNFKEQ.

This clone appeared a single time. J is TRBJ2-7 and V is TRBV15; the D gene is possibly TRBD2 (5 bases). The CDR3 covers 14 residues. V lost 0 bases and J lost 2, with 8 bases in between. Germline V gene data show CDR1 as LNHNV and CDR2 as YYDKDF (reference sequence). In nucleotides, the CDR3 is TGTGCCACCAGCAGAGATCTCGGGACCTACGAGCAGTACTTC. Protein: CATSRDLGTYEQYF. Full variable domain (remainder filled in from reference TRBV15 and TRBJ2-7): DAMVIQNPRYQVTQFGKPVTLSCSQTLNHNVMYWYQQKSSQAPKLLFHYYDKDFNNEADTPDNFQSRRPNTSFCFLDIRSPGLGDTAMYLCATSRDLGTYEQYFGPGTRLTVT.